This T cell receptor (beta chain) was sequenced for a study of tissue T cells after allogeneic stem cell transplantation. Study observations and caveats: Anatomically similar tissues had similar TCR repertoires within each patient. Tissue-detected TCR repertoire was only partly captured by blood and spleen T cells.

CDR1 and CDR2 (germline): LGHDT, YNNKEL (reference sequence). The CDR3 has 14 residues. V was trimmed by 1 base and J by 7 bases, leaving 13 bases between them. This clone is medium-sized within its sample. Its antigen is currently unknown. The protocol was immunoSEQ multiplex PCR, while the TCRdb copy is restricted to in-frame clones and leaves out a portion. The sample has several hundred clones, about half seen once. Adult allogeneic hematopoietic cell transplant recipients with steroid-refractory graft-versus-host disease were prospectively enrolled for research autopsy. Autopsy tissues spanned esophagus to rectum, liver, skin, and lymphoid organs including spleen.

Source: kidney tissue, taken at autopsy. The receptor was derived from a female patient aged 40-69 years with steroid-refractory graft-versus-host disease after an allogeneic stem cell transplant. Some T cells may be the graft donor's. The rearrangement uses TRBV3-1 (or the pseudogene TRBV3-2) and TRBJ1-1; no clear D. CDR3 sequence reads: CASSQGAHWSEAFF. The CDR3 region has the DNA TGTGCCAGCAGCCAAGGGGCGCACTGGAGTGAAGCTTTCTTT.